These 32 T cell receptor beta chains originate from one sample sequenced in a study of blood T cells in healthy people across ages. A second PCR, run for roughly 7 to 11 cycles, used a sample-barcoded 5' primer plus a J-beta primer mix. A single record per CDR3 protein comes from TCRdb applying MiXCR to the 5' RACE reads. The table records roughly 1.6 million distinct CDR3 sequences, roughly a third of them present only once. Sequencing was performed on blood. Receptors originate from a woman aged 25-40 years in good health.

This chain connects TRBV28 to TRBJ1-4, with D unresolved. Germline lookup yields CDR1 MDHEN and CDR2 SYDVKM. The V end lost 2 bases, the J end lost 7 bases, and 17 bases lay between the germline ends. The CDR3 is 16 amino acids. CDR3 DNA: TGTGCCAGCAGTTTAGCGGCTGGGGTAAACGGTGAAAAACTGTTTTTT. Translated, it gives CASSLAAGVNGEKLFF.

With regard to this clonotype: Here the CDR3 omits its conserved ending phenylalanine or tryptophan, so a read error is the likely source. This rearrangement joins TRBV15 to TRBJ2-7; D possibly corresponds to TRBD1 (6 bases). Germline-derived CDR1 and CDR2 are LNHNV and YYDKDF (reference sequence). The CDR3 length is 13 residues. Trimming shortened V by 6 bases and J by 2 bases, and 11 bases separated the two germline ends. The CDR3 nucleotides are TGTGCCACCAGTCGGGACAACACCTACGAGCAGTACTTA. Its protein is CATSRDNTYEQYL.

V is TRBV20-1 and J is TRBJ2-1; TRBD1 or TRBD2 may be the D gene (5 bases each). Germline loops: CDR1 DFQATT, CDR2 SNEGSKA (reference sequence). The CDR3 loop spans 11 amino acids. V shed 5 bases and J shed 8 bases, with 10 bases lying between them. The CDR3 region has the DNA TGCAGTGCTTGGGACGAAGATGAGCAGTTCTTC. Its protein is CSAWDEDEQFF.

The V and J genes are TRBV20-1 and TRBJ1-1; weak D call: TRBD1 (5 bases). Germline values: CDR1 DFQATT, CDR2 SNEGSKA (reference sequence). This CDR3 comprises 15 residues. V was pared by 1 base and J by 0 bases, with 12 bases between. The DNA for the CDR3 is TGCAGTGCTAGAGCTTGGGGGTGGATGAACACTGAAGCTTTCTTT. Translation: CSARAWGWMNTEAFF.

This chain links TRBV15 with TRBJ2-7; 9 bases align to TRBD1. Losses at the gene ends were 1 base for V and 2 bases for J; bases not matched to a gene: 3. This CDR3 is 15 amino acids long. Looked up from germline, CDR1 is LNHNV and CDR2 is YYDKDF (reference sequence). CDR3 loop: CATSRGDRGAYEQYF. For the CDR3, the DNA is TGTGCCACCAGCAGAGGCGACAGGGGGGCCTACGAGCAGTACTTC.

The chain carries TRBV30 and TRBJ2-5; 7 nucleotides line up with TRBD1. The CDR3 spans 13 residues. Germline values: CDR1 GTSNPN, CDR2 SVGIG (reference sequence). Trimming took 3 bases from V and 11 from J; bases not matched to a gene: 12. CDR3 region: CAWRKSGTEGQYF. In DNA, the CDR3 is TGTGCCTGGAGGAAGTCCGGGACAGAAGGGCAGTACTTC.

This clonotype was counted at least ten times. V usage is TRBV29-1 and J usage is TRBJ1-2; 11 bases are a match to TRBD1. The J segment lost 3 bases and the V segment lost 7 bases, leaving 4 bases of the junction unmatched. Germline-derived CDR1 and CDR2 are SQVTM and ANQGSEA. CDR3 length: 13 residues. The CDR3 spells CSARTGGHYGYTF. The CDR3 region has the DNA TGCAGCGCCAGGACAGGGGGCCACTATGGCTACACCTTC. The variable domain in full, with the rest retrieved from reference TRBV29-1 and TRBJ1-2, is SAVISQKPSRDICQRGTSLTIQCQVDSQVTMMFWYRQQPGQSLTLIATANQGSEATYESGFVIDKFPISRPNLTFSTLTVSNMSPEDSSIYLCSARTGGHYGYTFGSGTRLTVV.

The chain has TRBV7-9 and TRBJ2-5, with 9 bases that match TRBD1. Germline loops: CDR1 SEHNR, CDR2 FQNEAQ (reference sequence). The CDR3 has 16 residues. The junction had 15 bases not matched to a gene; V was cut back by 6 bases and J by 7 bases. CDR3 nucleotide sequence: TGTGCCAGCAGGTTGATCCGGGACAGGGCCTCTAGGACCCAGTACTTC. Translation: CASRLIRDRASRTQYF.

V is TRBV9 and J is TRBJ2-5, with 7 bases identical to TRBD2. The CDR3 extends over 15 amino acids. Per germline, CDR1 SGDLS and CDR2 YYNGEE. After removal of 2 bases from V and 5 bases from J, the junction contained 9 bases not matched to a gene. CDR3 amino acids: CASSVQAGLGETQYF. The CDR3 region has the DNA TGTGCCAGCAGCGTTCAAGCGGGGCTCGGGGAGACCCAGTACTTC.

This chain connects TRBV6-1 to TRBJ2-5, with D possibly being TRBD1 (6 bases). Per the germline V gene, CDR1 is MNHNS and CDR2 is SASEGT. The CDR3 length is 16 residues. The V and J ends lost 7 bases and 5 bases respectively, with 23 bases between them. CDR3 nucleotide sequence: TGTGCCAGCACTACGGCGTGGACAGCGTCGGGGGAGACCCAGTACTTC. Translating gives CASTTAWTASGETQYF.

In regard to this clonotype: This sequence may be a read error, since a much larger clone differs from it by one base. V usage is TRBV3-1 and J usage is TRBJ2-4, with D uncertain. The J call may be incorrect, as the DNA end agrees better with TRBJ2-7. The CDR3 loop spans 12 amino acids. CDR1 is LGHDT, CDR2 YNNKEL, per germline (reference sequence). DNA for the CDR3: TGTGCCAGCTGCCAAGCTTGGGGCGAGCAGTACTTC. It is translated as CASCQAWGEQYF.

This clonotype was recorded a few times. J is TRBJ1-1 and V is TRBV6-2 or TRBV6-3; 8 bases match TRBD1. This CDR3 is 14 amino acids long. Looked up from germline, CDR1 is MNHEY and CDR2 is SVGEGT. With 2 bases clipped from V and 4 bases from J, the junction kept 3 bases outside the gene matches. CDR3 sequence (DNA): TGTGCCAGCAGTTACGGACAGGGACCCACTGAAGCTTTCTTT. Translation: CASSYGQGPTEAFF.

This clonotype was counted a few times. This chain connects TRBV14 to TRBJ2-5; D possibly corresponds to TRBD2 (6 bases). The tail of the sequence fits TRBJ2-7 better, so the J call may be wrong. Germline CDR1 and CDR2: SGHDN and FVKESK. The CDR3 has 15 amino acids. DNA for the CDR3: TGTGCCAGCAGCCAAGTGGCGGGGATCGACTACGAGCAGTACTTC. Translated, it gives CASSQVAGIDYEQYF.

The chain carries TRBV7-9 and TRBJ2-1; D might be TRBD2 (8 bases). Germline-derived CDR1 and CDR2 are SEHNR and FQNEAQ (reference sequence). Deletions cut 5 bases from V and 7 bases from J, with 18 bases between. This CDR3 region has 15 residues. The CDR3 DNA follows: TGTGCCAGCAGCCCCCGGGAGGGGGCGAGGAATGAGCAGTTCTTC. It is translated as CASSPREGARNEQFF.

This clonotype was counted only a few times. This chain connects TRBV28 to TRBJ2-7, with 7 positions matching TRBD1. V lost 4 bases and J lost 0; bases outside the gene matches: 9. The CDR3 loop spans 16 amino acids. Germline loops: CDR1 MDHEN, CDR2 SYDVKM. The CDR3 DNA reads as TGTGCCAGCAGTTCTCCCGGGACAGTATTCTCCTACGAGCAGTACTTC. Encoded protein: CASSSPGTVFSYEQYF.

This clonotype was observed a handful of times. CDR3 in amino acids: CASSVGFSERGKYEQYF. The CDR3 region has the DNA TGTGCCAGCAGCGTAGGCTTTAGCGAGCGTGGGAAGTACGAGCAGTACTTC. The chain is built from TRBV9 and TRBJ2-7; D might be TRBD2 (5 bases). Germline V gene sequence: CDR1 SGDLS, CDR2 YYNGEE. V lost 0 bases to trimming and J lost 4 bases, with 20 bases between them. The CDR3 is made up of 17 amino acids. The variable domain in full, with the rest retrieved from reference TRBV9 and TRBJ2-7, is DSGVTQTPKHLITATGQRVTLRCSPRSGDLSVYWYQQSLDQGLQFLIQYYNGEERAKGNILERFSAQQFPDLHSELNLSSLELGDSALYFCASSVGFSERGKYEQYFGPGTRLTVT.

This clonotype was seen a few times. The chain links TRBV6-6 to TRBJ2-4; D is perhaps TRBD1 (5 bases). V was cut by 8 bases and J by 0 bases, with 14 bases left in between. The germline V gene encodes CDR1 MNHNY and CDR2 SVGAGI (reference sequence). This CDR3 spans 15 amino acids. CDR3 sequence reads: CASSGTGLAKNIQYF. Here the CDR3 DNA reads TGTGCCAGCTCAGGCACAGGCCTAGCCAAAAACATTCAGTACTTC.

This sequence joins TRBV20-1 and TRBJ2-7; 14 bases fit TRBD2. CDR1 and CDR2 (germline): DFQATT, SNEGSKA (reference sequence). This CDR3 region has 17 residues. V was clipped by 0 bases and J by 4 bases; unmatched bases: 8. CDR3 DNA sequence: TGCAGTGCTAGAGAGGGGACTAGCGGGAGACTCAAGTACGAGCAGTACTTC. Its translation is CSAREGTSGRLKYEQYF.

This chain links TRBV7-9 with TRBJ2-1; D unresolved. V dropped 1 base and J dropped 5 bases, with 12 bases sitting between them. This CDR3 is 15 amino acids long. CDR1 SEHNR and CDR2 FQNEAQ come from the germline V gene (reference sequence). CDR3 in amino acids: CASSLVAAVNNEQFF. The CDR3 coding sequence is TGTGCCAGCAGCTTAGTCGCGGCCGTGAACAATGAGCAGTTCTTC.

The chain's CDR3 is CASRPGRGATGELFF. CDR3 DNA: TGTGCCAGCAGACCCGGCAGGGGAGCCACCGGGGAGCTGTTTTTT. J is TRBJ2-2 and V is TRBV28, with D possibly TRBD1 on 6 matching bases. CDR1 is MDHEN and CDR2 is SYDVKM in the germline V gene. The CDR3 has 15 amino acids. V shed 6 bases and J shed 4 bases, with 15 bases lying between them.

The J gene is TRBJ1-2, the V gene TRBV5-1, with 7 bases that match TRBD1. Germline CDR1 reads SGHRS; CDR2 reads YFSETQ. The CDR3 loop spans 14 amino acids. Unmatched junction bases numbered 6, after V lost 5 bases and J lost 2 bases. CDR3 sequence reads: CASRQTGLNYGYTF. DNA for the CDR3: TGCGCCAGCAGACAGACAGGGCTAAACTATGGCTACACCTTC.

The table lists this clonotype with a few counts. CDR3 sequence (DNA): TGTGCCTTATCCTACGGGCAAGAGACCCAGTACTTC. Translation: CALSYGQETQYF. This chain connects TRBV30 to TRBJ2-5; D unclear. This CDR3 contains 12 residues. The germline V gene has CDR1 GTSNPN and CDR2 SVGIG (reference sequence). V was cut by 7 bases and J by 2 bases, with 11 bases left in between. Using reference TRBV30 and TRBJ2-5 for the parts outside the CDR3, the full variable domain is SQTIHQWPATLVQPVGSPLSLECTVEGTSNPNLYWYRQAAGRGLQLLFYSVGIGQISSEVPQNLSASRPQDRQFILSSKKLLLSDSGFYLCALSYGQETQYFGPGTRLLVL.

This rearrangement joins TRBV4-1 to TRBJ2-3, with D unclear. The CDR3 loop spans 15 amino acids. Per germline, CDR1 MGHRA and CDR2 YSYEKL. Trimming stripped 0 bases from V and 2 bases from J, with 9 bases between. This CDR3 reads CASSQDWSLTDTQYF. As DNA, the CDR3 is TGCGCCAGCAGCCAAGATTGGAGCCTCACAGATACGCAGTATTTT.

On this clonotype: This may come from a read error, since a much larger clone is one base off. The chain uses TRBV10-3 and TRBJ2-7, with D maybe TRBD2 (5 bases). The germline V gene has CDR1 ENHRY and CDR2 SYGVKD. CDR3 length: 15 residues. V was clipped by 10 bases and J by 5 bases, with 24 bases between them. The CDR3 bases are TGTGCCACCAGACTTCGACTCGGGAAAAAGGACGAGCAGTACTTC. Translated, it gives CATRLRLGKKDEQYF.

The gene calls are TRBV7-6 and TRBJ2-1; D remains ambiguous. Germline CDR1 is SGHVS and CDR2 is FNYEAQ. The CDR3 covers 13 residues. V lost 1 base and J 5 bases, leaving 6 bases between the germline ends. CDR3 in DNA: TGTGCCAGCAGCTTAGGTGAGGACAATGAGCAGTTCTTC. This codes for CASSLGEDNEQFF.

The chain has TRBV13 and TRBJ2-1; the D is unclear. The length of the CDR3 is 15 residues. Germline V lookup: CDR1 PRHDT, CDR2 FYEKMQ (reference sequence). V lost 5 bases to trimming and J lost 3 bases, with 14 bases between them. CDR3 coding DNA: TGTGCCAGCAGCCCCCCAGGCGAAATCTACAATGAGCAGTTCTTC. Its protein is CASSPPGEIYNEQFF.

The V call is TRBV7-9, the J call TRBJ2-3; D possibly matches TRBD1 or TRBD2 (6 bases each). Germline V gene sequence: CDR1 SEHNR, CDR2 FQNEAQ (reference sequence). This CDR3 contains 16 residues. Trimming shortened V by 5 bases and J by 0 bases, and 15 bases separated the two germline ends. This CDR3 is CASSLYWGASTDTQYF. As DNA, the CDR3 is TGTGCCAGCAGCCTGTATTGGGGGGCTAGCACAGATACGCAGTATTTT.

A word on this clonotype: Being one base from a much bigger clone, this may be a read error. The rearrangement joins TRBV10-3 to TRBJ1-5, with D possibly matching TRBD1 (6 bases). The CDR3 totals 13 residues. CDR1 is ENHRY, CDR2 SYGVKD, per germline. Between the trimmed V and J ends, which lost 8 bases and 9 bases, there was a span of 17 bases. CDR3 amino acids: CAISRDIDRPQHF. DNA for the CDR3: TGTGCCATCTCCAGGGACATAGATCGGCCCCAGCATTTT.

The sample holds one count of this clonotype. V and J are TRBV6-5 and TRBJ2-1; 12 bases line up with TRBD2. The CDR3 consists of 15 residues. Germline lookup yields CDR1 MNHEY and CDR2 SVGAGI. With V trimmed by 9 bases and J by 7 bases, 10 bases remained unmatched. The CDR3 sequence: CASYPLAGGWNEQFF. CDR3 DNA sequence: TGTGCCAGTTACCCACTAGCGGGAGGATGGAATGAGCAGTTCTTC.

This clonotype has a handful of counts. The chain carries TRBV4-2 and TRBJ2-6; TRBD1 matches 8 bases. V shed 4 bases, J shed 2 bases, and the junction held 10 bases outside the gene matches. The CDR3 covers 18 residues. The germline V gene has CDR1 LGHNA and CDR2 YNFKEQ. As DNA, the CDR3 is TGTGCCAGCAGCCCTAACCAGGGGGCGGGTCCTGGGGCCAACGTCCTGACTTTC. Amino acid sequence: CASSPNQGAGPGANVLTF.

There are a few counts of this clonotype. The junction departs from germline at one end; a sequencing error may be responsible. The rearrangement joins TRBV5-1 to TRBJ1-5; D perhaps matches TRBD1 (5 bases). CDR3 length equals 13 residues. CDR1 and CDR2 from the germline V gene are SGHRS and YFSETQ. The CDR3 DNA reads as TGCGCCGGCAGCTTAGGGGAGGGTCAGCCCCAGCATTTT. This encodes CAGSLGEGQPQHF.

The chain uses TRBV9 and TRBJ1-1, with a tentative D call TRBD1 (5 bases). Trimming took off 3 bases at V and 3 bases at J, with 18 bases between the two ends. From germline, CDR1 is SGDLS and CDR2 YYNGEE. The CDR3 is 16 residues long. The CDR3: CASSDVKGKGDTEAFF. The CDR3 DNA is TGTGCCAGCAGCGACGTCAAGGGGAAAGGGGACACTGAAGCTTTCTTT.